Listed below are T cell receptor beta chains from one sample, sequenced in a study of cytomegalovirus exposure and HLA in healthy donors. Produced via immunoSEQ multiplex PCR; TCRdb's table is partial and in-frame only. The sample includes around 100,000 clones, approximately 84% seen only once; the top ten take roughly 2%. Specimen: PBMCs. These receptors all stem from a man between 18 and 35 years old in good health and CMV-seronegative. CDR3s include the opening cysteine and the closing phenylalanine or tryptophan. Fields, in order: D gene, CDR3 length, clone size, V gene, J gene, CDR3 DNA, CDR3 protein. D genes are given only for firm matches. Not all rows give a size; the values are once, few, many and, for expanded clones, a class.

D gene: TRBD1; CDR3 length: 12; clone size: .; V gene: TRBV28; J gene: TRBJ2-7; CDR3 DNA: TGTGCCACTTTTGACAGGGAGTACGAGCAGTACTTC; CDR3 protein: CATFDREYEQYF
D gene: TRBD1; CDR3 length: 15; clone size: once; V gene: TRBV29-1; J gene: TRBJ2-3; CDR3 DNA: TGCAGCAATCACTTGGGACAGGGGCAGGTAGATACGCAGTATTTT; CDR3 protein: CSNHLGQGQVDTQYF
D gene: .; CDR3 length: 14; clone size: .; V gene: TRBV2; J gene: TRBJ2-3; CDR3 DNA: TGTGCCAGCAGCATAGAGGAATCTGCAGATACGCAGTATTTT; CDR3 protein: CASSIEESADTQYF
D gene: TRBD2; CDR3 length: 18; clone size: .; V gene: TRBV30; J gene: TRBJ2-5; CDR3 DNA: TGTGCCTGGAGTGGCGTTTCGGGGCGGGAGGGCCCGGGTGAGACCCAGTACTTC; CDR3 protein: CAWSGVSGREGPGETQYF
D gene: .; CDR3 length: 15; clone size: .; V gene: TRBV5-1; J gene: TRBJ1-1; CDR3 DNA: TGCGCCAGCAGCTTAGAGTGGCAGGGGAACACTGAAGCTTTCTTT; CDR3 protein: CASSLEWQGNTEAFF
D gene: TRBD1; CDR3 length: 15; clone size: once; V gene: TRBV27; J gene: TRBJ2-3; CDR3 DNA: TGTGCCAGCTTAAACCGGGACAGTAGGGGGGATACGCAGTATTTT; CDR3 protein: CASLNRDSRGDTQYF
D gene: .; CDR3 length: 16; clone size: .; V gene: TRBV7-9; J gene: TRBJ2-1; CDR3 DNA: TGTGCCAGCAGCCGCCCGGGGGAACCTTTTTACAATGAGCAGTTCTTC; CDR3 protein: CASSRPGEPFYNEQFF
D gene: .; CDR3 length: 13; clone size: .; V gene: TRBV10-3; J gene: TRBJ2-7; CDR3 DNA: TGTGCCATCAGTGACAGGGGGGCCCTCGAGCAGTACTTC; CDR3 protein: CAISDRGALEQYF
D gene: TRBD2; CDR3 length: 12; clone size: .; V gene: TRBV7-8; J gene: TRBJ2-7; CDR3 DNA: TGTGCCAGCAGCTTAGGCGGGAGCGAGCAGTACTTC; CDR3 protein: CASSLGGSEQYF
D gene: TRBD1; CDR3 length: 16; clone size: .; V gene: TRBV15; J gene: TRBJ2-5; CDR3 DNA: TGTGCCACCAGCAGAGAGATTAGGGGGCGCGGGGAGACCCAGTACTTC; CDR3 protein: CATSREIRGRGETQYF
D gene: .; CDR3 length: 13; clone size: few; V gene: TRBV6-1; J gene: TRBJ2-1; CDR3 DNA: TGTGCCAGCAGTGATGCGGGGAGGCCTGAGCAGTTCTTC; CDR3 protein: CASSDAGRPEQFF
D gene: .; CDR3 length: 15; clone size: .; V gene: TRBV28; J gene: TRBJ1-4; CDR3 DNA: TGTGCCAGCAGTCCGCCGGGACTTCAGGAGGAAAAACTGTTTTTT; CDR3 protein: CASSPPGLQEEKLFF
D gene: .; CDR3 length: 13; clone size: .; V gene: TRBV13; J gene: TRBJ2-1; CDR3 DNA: TGTGCCAGCAGCTATCTAGGTTCCGATGAGCAGTTCTTC; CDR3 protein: CASSYLGSDEQFF
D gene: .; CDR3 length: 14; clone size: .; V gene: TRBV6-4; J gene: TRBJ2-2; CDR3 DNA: TGTGCCAGCAGAGTTTCAGGGGCCACCGGGGAGCTGTTTTTT; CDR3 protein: CASRVSGATGELFF
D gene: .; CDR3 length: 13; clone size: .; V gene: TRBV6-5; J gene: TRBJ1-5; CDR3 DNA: TGTGCCAGCAGTACAGGGACATTTCAGCCCCAGCATTTT; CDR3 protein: CASSTGTFQPQHF